The entry below gives a single TCR beta chain sequence along with its context. This entry is derived from a study of blood T cell repertoires in COVID-19. Overall study: The samples span acute and convalescent COVID-19 from the United States, Italy and Spain. Sources were T cells, B-cell-depleted T cells, or PBMCs; the material itself was cDNA or gDNA.

Method: immunoSEQ multiplex PCR; TCRdb's copy keeps in-frame clones and lacks some. Of approximately 41,000 clones in the sample, around 87% were seen once. The V gene lost 4 bases and the J gene lost 2 bases, with 9 bases spanning the gap. The CDR3 sequence is 13 residues long. Germline-derived CDR1 and CDR2 are SEHNR and FQNEAQ (reference sequence). The sequencing sample was made of peripheral blood. The TCR was taken from an elderly woman with active COVID-19. The chain recombines TRBV7-9 with TRBJ2-7, with unresolved D. This chain's CDR3 is CASSWAGTYEQYF. DNA of the CDR3: TGTGCCAGCAGCTGGGCAGGAACCTACGAGCAGTACTTC.